This T cell receptor beta chain was sequenced for a study of shared clonotypes between healthy human individuals. Study-wide findings and caveats: In a few donors, approximately 5% of naive CD4 clonotypes appeared in common. Rarefaction showed sorted-subset sequencing was incomplete despite large depth.

TCRdb's table, derived via immunoSEQ multiplex PCR, lists solely in-frame clones and lacks some. The sample has around 1 million clones; 76% are singletons. A note on this clone: Its antigen is unknown.

Division of CD4+ cells produced a CD45RA+ naive subset and a CD45RA-negative memory subset. The sequenced sample was memory CD4+ T cells sorted from blood. Regarding subset: CD45RA-negative fraction. The receptor was derived from a man aged 18 to 35 in good health.

CDR3 sequence (DNA): TGTGCCAGCAGCCACAGGAGCTCTGGGGCCAACGTCCTGACTTTC. It codes for CASSHRSSGANVLTF. V usage is TRBV11-2 and J usage is TRBJ2-6; tentative D call: TRBD1 (5 bases). The CDR3 totals 15 residues. V lost 5 bases, J lost 0 bases, and 8 bases lay in between. Germline CDR1 SGHAT, CDR2 FQNNGV.